This T cell receptor beta chain was captured by sequencing in a study of shared clonotypes between healthy human individuals. Overall study results and limits: Blood was the only sampled material, and tissue repertoires likely differ. Estimated richness values were generally larger in naive subsets than in memory subsets.

Remarks on this clone: Its target is unknown.

In the original workflow: From ImmunoSEQ came sequences covering only the junction and carrying no quality scores, so filtering differed. The table came from immunoSEQ multiplex PCR; TCRdb's copy has only in-frame clones and leaves some out. That table furnishes V, J and clone size, whereas the DNA furnished D and trimming. The table has under 1,900,000 clones, 98% seen once. V dropped 4 bases and J dropped 6 bases, with 13 bases sitting between them. CDR1 SGHTA and CDR2 FQGTGA come from the germline V gene. The CDR3 is made up of 13 amino acids. This TCR was sampled from a man younger than 45 in good health. The sample comprised naive CD4+ T cells sorted from blood. Specified subset: CD45RA+ positively selected. The chain links TRBV7-3 to TRBJ2-7; D is possibly TRBD1 (5 bases). The CDR3 is CASSSQGSGEQYF. Written as DNA, the CDR3 is TGTGCCAGCAGCTCCCAGGGCAGTGGCGAGCAGTACTTC.